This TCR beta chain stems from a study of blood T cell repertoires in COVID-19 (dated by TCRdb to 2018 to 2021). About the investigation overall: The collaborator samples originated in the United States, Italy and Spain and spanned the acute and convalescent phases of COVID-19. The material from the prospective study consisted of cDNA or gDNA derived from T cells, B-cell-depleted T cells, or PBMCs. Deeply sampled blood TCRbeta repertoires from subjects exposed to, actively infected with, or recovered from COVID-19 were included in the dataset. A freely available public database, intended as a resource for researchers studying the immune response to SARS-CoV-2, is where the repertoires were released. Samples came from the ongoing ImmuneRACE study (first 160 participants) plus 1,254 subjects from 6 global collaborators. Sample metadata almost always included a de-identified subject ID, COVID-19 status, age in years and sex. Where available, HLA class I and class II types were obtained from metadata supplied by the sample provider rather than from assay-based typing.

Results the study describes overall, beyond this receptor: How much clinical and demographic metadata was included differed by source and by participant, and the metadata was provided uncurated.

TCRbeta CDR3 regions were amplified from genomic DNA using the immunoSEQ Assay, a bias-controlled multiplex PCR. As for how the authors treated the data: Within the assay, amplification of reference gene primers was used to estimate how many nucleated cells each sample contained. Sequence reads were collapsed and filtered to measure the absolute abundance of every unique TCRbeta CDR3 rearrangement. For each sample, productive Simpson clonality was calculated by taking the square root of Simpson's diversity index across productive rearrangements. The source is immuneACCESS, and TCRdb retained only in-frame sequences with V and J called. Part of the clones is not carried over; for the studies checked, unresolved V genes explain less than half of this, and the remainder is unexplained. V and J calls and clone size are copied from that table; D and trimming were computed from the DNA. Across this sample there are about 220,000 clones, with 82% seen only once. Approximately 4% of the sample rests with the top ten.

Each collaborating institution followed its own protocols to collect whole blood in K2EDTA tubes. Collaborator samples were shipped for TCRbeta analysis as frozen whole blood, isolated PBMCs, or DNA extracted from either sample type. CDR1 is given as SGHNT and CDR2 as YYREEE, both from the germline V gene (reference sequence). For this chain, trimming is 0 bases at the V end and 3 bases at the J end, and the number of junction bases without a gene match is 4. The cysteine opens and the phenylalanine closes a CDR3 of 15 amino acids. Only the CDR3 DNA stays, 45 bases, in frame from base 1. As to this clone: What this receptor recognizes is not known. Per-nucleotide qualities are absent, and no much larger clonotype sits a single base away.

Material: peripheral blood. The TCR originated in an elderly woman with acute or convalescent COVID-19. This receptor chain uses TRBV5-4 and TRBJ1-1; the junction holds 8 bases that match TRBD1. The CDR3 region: CASSLARQGHTEAFF. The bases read TGTGCCAGCAGCTTGGCGAGACAGGGGCACACTGAAGCTTTCTTT.